The 19 T cell receptor beta chains given below trace back to one sample, sequenced in a study of T cells in Graves' hyperthyroidism and ophthalmopathy. RNA transcripts provided the source from which TCR beta CDR3 regions were amplified. The HTBI set primed first-round TCR CDR3 RT-PCR. TCRdb re-called the multiplex PCR reads with MiXCR, one entry per CDR3 protein. The data contain roughly 200,000 distinct CDR3 sequences, 15% to 20% of them singletons. Sequenced material: blood. Source of these receptors: a man aged 35 to 55 with Graves' hyperthyroidism.

This clonotype was counted ten times or more. The gene calls are TRBV20-1 and TRBJ2-5; TRBD2 might be the D (6 bases). Germline CDR1 reads DFQATT; CDR2 reads SNEGSKA (reference sequence). V lost 3 bases, J lost 5 bases, and 7 bases lay in between. CDR3 size: 11 residues. CDR3 in amino acids: CSASAGETQYF. CDR3 in DNA: TGCAGTGCTAGCGCGGGGGAGACCCAGTACTTC.

This clonotype was observed at least ten times. The V and J genes are TRBV28 and TRBJ1-3, with D possibly matching TRBD1 (6 bases). The length of the CDR3 is 15 residues. Trimming removed 6 bases from V and 1 base from J, with 13 bases in between. Per germline, CDR1 MDHEN and CDR2 SYDVKM. This chain's CDR3 is CASSPGGQSGNTIYF. CDR3 nucleotides: TGTGCCAGCAGCCCCGGGGGGCAGTCTGGAAACACCATATATTTT.

In its sample, this clonotype was seen many times. The J gene is TRBJ2-1, the V gene TRBV28; 7 bases agree with TRBD1. Per the germline V gene, CDR1 is MDHEN and CDR2 is SYDVKM. The CDR3 spans 13 residues. J lost 0 bases, V lost 8 bases, and 1 base had no gene match. The DNA of the CDR3 is TGTGCCAGCCGGACAGGCTCCTACAATGAGCAGTTCTTC. Its protein is CASRTGSYNEQFF.

The table lists this clonotype with many counts. CDR3 DNA sequence: TGCGCCAGCAGCTCAGCTAGCGGGGGTAATGAGCAGTTCTTC. Translation: CASSSASGGNEQFF. The chain is built from TRBV5-1 and TRBJ2-1, with 10 positions matching TRBD2. This CDR3 is built from 14 residues. The V gene's germline CDR1 is SGHRS and CDR2 YFSETQ. The V and J ends lost 3 bases and 7 bases, in that order; junction bases with no gene match: 4.

This clonotype came up many times. The genes are TRBV20-1 and TRBJ2-7; D perhaps matches TRBD2 (6 bases). V lost 5 bases to trimming and J lost 3 bases, with 17 bases between them. The germline V gene has CDR1 DFQATT and CDR2 SNEGSKA (reference sequence). CDR3 size: 14 residues. The CDR3 sequence: CSAGGSLGLYEQYF. The CDR3, as DNA: TGCAGTGCTGGAGGGTCCCTCGGCCTCTACGAGCAGTACTTC.

This clonotype was detected a few times. V is TRBV6-2 or TRBV6-3 and J is TRBJ1-1, with D unclear. CDR1 is MNHEY and CDR2 is SVGEGT in the germline V gene. This CDR3 comprises 13 residues. Trimming shortened V by 2 bases and J by 5 bases, and 9 bases separated the two germline ends. CDR3 amino acids: CASSYRSGTEAFF. Here the CDR3 DNA reads TGTGCCAGCAGTTACCGCAGCGGGACTGAAGCTTTCTTT.

In this sample, this clonotype turned up many times. The gene calls are TRBV5-1 and TRBJ1-1, with a possible D match to TRBD1 (6 bases). V was cut by 3 bases and J by 11 bases, with 17 bases left in between. The CDR3 is 13 residues long. Germline values: CDR1 SGHRS, CDR2 YFSETQ. This chain's CDR3 is CASSWGQGWVAFF. The CDR3 bases are TGCGCCAGCAGCTGGGGGCAGGGTTGGGTTGCTTTCTTT.

This chain links TRBV11-2 with TRBJ1-1; 7 positions agree with TRBD1. V lost 5 bases and J lost 3; bases outside the gene matches: 12. Germline V lookup: CDR1 SGHAT, CDR2 FQNNGV. The CDR3 has 16 residues. The CDR3 reads CASSDRGRTGHTEAFF. CDR3 nucleotide sequence: TGTGCCAGCAGCGATAGGGGTAGGACAGGACACACTGAAGCTTTCTTT.

The chain is built from TRBV18 and TRBJ1-2; D is perhaps TRBD1 (5 bases). V shed 5 bases and J shed 4 bases, with 14 bases lying between them. This CDR3 is 14 amino acids long. Germline CDR1 is KGHSH and CDR2 is LQKENI. The CDR3 DNA follows: TGTGCCAGCTCAACGGGGGGGGAAGGCTATGGCTACACCTTC. Translating gives CASSTGGEGYGYTF.

Ten or more counts support this clonotype. The rearrangement uses TRBV20-1 and TRBJ2-7; 7 nucleotides agree with TRBD1. V was pared by 0 bases and J by 0 bases, with 5 bases of the junction left unmatched. CDR3 length equals 15 residues. Germline V gene lookup returns CDR1 DFQATT and CDR2 SNEGSKA (reference sequence). Here the CDR3 reads CSARDRTGTSYEQYF. The DNA for the CDR3 is TGCAGTGCTAGAGATAGGACAGGAACCTCCTACGAGCAGTACTTC.

This clonotype was recorded at least ten times. The chain has TRBV5-1 and TRBJ2-1; no definite D call. Germline V gene data show CDR1 as SGHRS and CDR2 as YFSETQ. The V end was cut by 2 bases, the J end by 0 bases, with 12 bases between. This CDR3 spans 16 amino acids. The CDR3, as DNA: TGCGCCAGCAGCTTTAGTGACTCGAGCTCCTACAATGAGCAGTTCTTC. Translating gives CASSFSDSSSYNEQFF.

This clonotype was recorded many times. This rearrangement joins TRBV3-1 to TRBJ1-4; 10 bases match TRBD1. The CDR3 is made up of 16 amino acids. Germline CDR1 and CDR2: LGHDT and YNNKEL (reference sequence). V gave up 5 bases and J gave up 8 bases; unmatched junction bases: 11. The CDR3 DNA follows: TGTGCCAGCAGCTGGGCCGGGACAGGGGACGAAGAAAAACTGTTTTTT. Its protein is CASSWAGTGDEEKLFF.

This clonotype was observed a single time. The chain recombines TRBV7-2 with TRBJ2-7; D may correspond to TRBD1 or TRBD2 (7 bases each). The CDR3 spans 16 residues. Germline loops: CDR1 SGHTA, CDR2 FQGNSA. Trimming removed 4 bases at V and 1 base at J, with 17 bases between. Written as DNA, the CDR3 is TGTGCCAGCAGCTCAGGGGGGGCAGGGGCATCCTACGAGCAGTACTTC. This translates into CASSSGGAGASYEQYF.

In its sample, this clonotype was seen many times. V usage is TRBV4-3 and J usage is TRBJ1-1, with D possibly TRBD1 on 6 matching bases. This CDR3 is built from 15 residues. Germline loops: CDR1 LGHNA, CDR2 YSLEER. The ends were cut back, 2 bases at V and 5 bases at J, with 15 bases in the middle. Here the CDR3 DNA reads TGCGCCAGCAGCCAACCCAGCATAGGGGGTACTGAAGCTTTCTTT. Amino acid sequence: CASSQPSIGGTEAFF.

This clonotype has ten or more counts. This chain links TRBV6-6 with TRBJ2-6; D is undetermined. This CDR3 is 19 amino acids long. Germline V gene sequence: CDR1 MNHNY, CDR2 SVGAGI (reference sequence). Trimming pared 2 bases from V and 1 base from J, leaving 18 bases between. The DNA for the CDR3 is TGTGCCAGCAGTTACAAGTGGGTTTCCCCGACGTCTGGGGCCAACGTCCTGACTTTC. Encoded protein: CASSYKWVSPTSGANVLTF.

In its sample, this clonotype was seen many times. The CDR3 spells CASSVEGQGREQYF. CDR3 coding DNA: TGTGCCAGCAGCGTAGAGGGACAGGGTCGGGAGCAGTACTTC. The chain recombines TRBV9 with TRBJ2-7, with TRBD1 matching over 9 bases. CDR1 SGDLS and CDR2 YYNGEE come from the germline V gene. V dropped 0 bases and J dropped 7; count of bases not matched to a gene: 5. This CDR3 comprises 14 residues.

The rearrangement uses TRBV15 and TRBJ2-5; 7 nucleotides match TRBD1. The germline V gene encodes CDR1 LNHNV and CDR2 YYDKDF (reference sequence). V shed 0 bases and J 0 bases; nucleotides not matched to a gene: 10. This CDR3 region has 18 residues. CDR3 sequence: CATSRDRNRGQYQETQYF. In DNA form, the CDR3 reads TGTGCCACCAGCAGAGATCGGAACAGGGGTCAGTACCAAGAGACCCAGTACTTC.

This clonotype was picked up one time. V gene TRBV7-6 combines with J gene TRBJ1-6; D unresolved. The CDR3 covers 14 residues. V dropped 3 bases and J dropped 9 bases, with 12 bases sitting between them. The germline V gene encodes CDR1 SGHVS and CDR2 FNYEAQ. The CDR3 is CASSFGGVGSPLHF. The CDR3 DNA sequence: TGTGCCAGCAGCTTCGGAGGTGTAGGTTCACCCCTCCACTTT. Using reference TRBV7-6 and TRBJ1-6 for the parts outside the CDR3, the full variable domain is GAGVSQSPRYKVTKRGQDVALRCDPISGHVSLYWYRQALGQGPEFLTYFNYEAQQDKSGLPNDRFSAERPEGSISTLTIQRTEQRDSAMYRCASSFGGVGSPLHFGNGTRLTVT.

This clonotype was seen repeatedly, ten times or more. The V and J genes are TRBV2 and TRBJ1-1; tentatively, D is TRBD1 (5 bases). The V gene's germline CDR1 is SNHLY and CDR2 FYNNEI. Trimming pared 6 bases from V and 6 bases from J, leaving 14 bases between. The CDR3 runs to 13 residues. The CDR3 loop is CASRQEVGPEAFF. The CDR3, as DNA: TGTGCCAGCAGGCAAGAAGTGGGACCTGAAGCTTTCTTT.